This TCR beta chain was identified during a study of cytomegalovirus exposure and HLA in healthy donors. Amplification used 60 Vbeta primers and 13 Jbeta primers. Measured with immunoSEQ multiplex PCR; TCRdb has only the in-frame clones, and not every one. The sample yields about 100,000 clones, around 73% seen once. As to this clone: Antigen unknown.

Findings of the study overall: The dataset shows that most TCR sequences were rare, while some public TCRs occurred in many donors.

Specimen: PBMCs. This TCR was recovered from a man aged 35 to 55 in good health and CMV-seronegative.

The CDR3 coding sequence is TGTGCCAGCAGCTTAGGAGTTAGCGGGGCCTCCTACAATGAGCAGTTCTTC. It specifies CASSLGVSGASYNEQFF. The chain carries TRBV7-8 and TRBJ2-1; TRBD2 agrees at 8 bases. V dropped 1 base and J dropped 0; count of bases not matched to a gene: 5. This CDR3 is built from 17 residues. Germline V gives CDR1 SGHVS, CDR2 FQNEAQ.